One sample yielded the 18 T cell receptor beta chains listed below, sequenced in a study of cytomegalovirus exposure and HLA in healthy donors (dated by TCRdb to 2015 to 2018). Library prep was done by the immunoSEQ multiplex PCR assay. For the multiplex PCR, a mixture combining 60 forward primers for TCR Vbeta segments and 13 reverse primers for TCR Jbeta segments was used. TCRdb's version of the immuneACCESS table is confined to in-frame rearrangements and falls short of the full clone set. An unresolved V gene accounts for under half of the shortfall where checked; the remainder is of unknown origin. This sample gives more than 150,000 clones in total; roughly 79% of them show up just once. About 3.4% of the sample is taken by the ten largest. The source material was PBMCs. The receptor set was obtained from a woman aged 50 to 65 in good health and CMV-seropositive.

The chain joins TRBV7-2 to TRBJ2-1; 9 positions match TRBD2. This CDR3 is built from 15 residues. With V trimmed by 4 bases and J by 1 base, 2 bases remained unmatched. CDR1 is SGHTA, CDR2 FQGNSA, per germline. The CDR3 DNA reads as TGTGCCAGCAGCTCTAGCGGGGTATCCTACAATGAGCAGTTCTTC. It codes for CASSSSGVSYNEQFF.

This chain's CDR3 is CATSRDRGNQPQHF. The CDR3 DNA sequence: TGTGCCACCAGCAGGGACAGGGGCAATCAGCCCCAGCATTTT. V and J are TRBV15 and TRBJ1-5; the match to TRBD1 covers 8 bases. The germline CDR1 and CDR2 sequences are LNHNV and YYDKDF (reference sequence). The CDR3 length is 14 residues. The junction had 0 bases not matched to a gene; V was cut back by 3 bases and J by 2 bases. Full variable domain (rest looked up from reference TRBV15 and TRBJ1-5): DAMVIQNPRYQVTQFGKPVTLSCSQTLNHNVMYWYQQKSSQAPKLLFHYYDKDFNNEADTPDNFQSRRPNTSFCFLDIRSPGLGDTAMYLCATSRDRGNQPQHFGDGTRLSIL.

The V gene is TRBV5-4, the J gene TRBJ2-2; D remains ambiguous. V dropped 0 bases and J dropped 8 bases, with 5 bases sitting between them. The CDR3 covers 12 residues. The germline gives CDR1 SGHNT, CDR2 YYREEE (reference sequence). The CDR3 DNA follows: TGTGCCAGCAGCTTGGAGGAGGGGGAGCTGTTTTTT. Translating gives CASSLEEGELFF.

This clone occurred once. The gene calls are TRBV4-1 and TRBJ1-1; the D is unclear. V lost 0 bases and J lost 3, with 11 bases in between. Germline V gene lookup returns CDR1 MGHRA and CDR2 YSYEKL. The CDR3 is made up of 15 amino acids. The CDR3 nucleotides are TGCGCCAGCAGCCAAGAAAGCCAGGCTGACACTGAAGCTTTCTTT. It specifies CASSQESQADTEAFF.

This sequence joins TRBV28 and TRBJ2-1; 8 nucleotides agree with TRBD1. The CDR3 loop spans 16 amino acids. V gave up 5 bases and J gave up 0 bases; unmatched junction bases: 6. Germline CDR1 MDHEN, CDR2 SYDVKM. In DNA, the CDR3 is TGTGCCAGCAGTGAGGGACAGGAGAGCTCCTACAATGAGCAGTTCTTC. It codes for CASSEGQESSYNEQFF. Full variable domain (outside the CDR3, taken from reference TRBV28 and TRBJ2-1): DVKVTQSSRYLVKRTGEKVFLECVQDMDHENMFWYRQDPGLGLRLIYFSYDVKMKEKGDIPEGYSVSREKKERFSLILESASTNQTSMYLCASSEGQESSYNEQFFGPGTRLTVL.

The chain recombines TRBV2 with TRBJ1-5; 7 positions agree with TRBD1. The germline V gene encodes CDR1 SNHLY and CDR2 FYNNEI. The CDR3 consists of 12 residues. Trimming at V came to 3 bases and at J to 11 bases, leaving 4 bases not matched to a gene. The CDR3 region is CASSEGQGAQHF. Here the CDR3 DNA reads TGTGCCAGCAGTGAGGGGCAGGGGGCCCAGCATTTT.

V is TRBV11-2 and J is TRBJ2-1; no clear D gene. Germline CDR1 is SGHAT and CDR2 is FQNNGV. The CDR3 covers 15 residues. V was cut by 1 base and J by 0 bases, with 7 bases left in between. This CDR3 reads CASSLAGSSYNEQFF. For the CDR3, the DNA is TGTGCCAGCAGCTTAGCGGGTAGCTCCTACAATGAGCAGTTCTTC.

The chain carries TRBV29-1 and TRBJ2-3; perhaps TRBD1 as D (6 bases). Trimming took off 6 bases at V and 4 bases at J, with 14 bases between the two ends. This CDR3 contains 13 residues. Looked up from germline, CDR1 is SQVTM and CDR2 is ANQGSEA. DNA for the CDR3: TGCAGCGTGAGGACTGGGGGCTCAGATACGCAGTATTTT. This encodes CSVRTGGSDTQYF.

This clone was counted only a few times. This chain uses TRBV7-9 with TRBJ1-1; possible D gene TRBD1, 6 bases. Germline CDR1 is SEHNR and CDR2 is FQNEAQ (reference sequence). Trimming pared 5 bases from V and 3 bases from J, leaving 16 bases between. This CDR3 contains 15 residues. CDR3 protein: CASSPYGGRYTEAFF. CDR3 coding DNA: TGTGCCAGCAGCCCGTACGGGGGGCGGTACACTGAAGCTTTCTTT.

As concerns this clone: Other DNA sequences within the sample encode an identical CDR3. CDR3 protein: CASSSGGSYEQYF. CDR3 nucleotides: TGTGCCAGCAGTTCCGGCGGATCCTACGAGCAGTACTTC. The chain uses TRBV7-9 and TRBJ2-7; D unresolved. Looked up from germline, CDR1 is SEHNR and CDR2 is FQNEAQ (reference sequence). V dropped 6 bases and J dropped 1 base, with 10 bases sitting between them. This CDR3 region has 13 residues. Looking up the rest from reference TRBV7-9 and TRBJ2-7 gives the full variable domain: DTGVSQNPRHKITKRGQNVTFRCDPISEHNRLYWYRQTLGQGPEFLTYFQNEAQLEKSRLLSDRFSAERPKGSFSTLEIQRTEQGDSAMYLCASSSGGSYEQYFGPGTRLTVT.

The chain couples TRBV7-2 to TRBJ2-4; 7 bases fit TRBD1. V was pared by 5 bases and J by 6 bases, with 7 bases of the junction left unmatched. Germline V lookup: CDR1 SGHTA, CDR2 FQGNSA. The CDR3 has 14 residues. The DNA for the CDR3 is TGTGCCAGCAGCGCACGGACAGGAATAAACATTCAGTACTTC. Its protein is CASSARTGINIQYF.

Details on this clone: One end of the junction varies from germline; a read error may be responsible. This chain uses TRBV13 with TRBJ2-3, with D possibly being TRBD1 (6 bases). The length of the CDR3 is 12 residues. Germline V gene sequence: CDR1 PRHDT, CDR2 FYEKMQ (reference sequence). The CDR3 loop reads CASSRARQAPNF. Written as DNA, the CDR3 is TGTGCCAGCAGTCGAGCACGACAGGCCCCAAATTTT.

V usage is TRBV6-5 and J usage is TRBJ2-7; 7 nucleotides match TRBD2. The length of the CDR3 is 15 residues. The V and J ends lost 2 bases and 4 bases, in that order; junction bases with no gene match: 8. Germline lookup yields CDR1 MNHEY and CDR2 SVGAGI. The CDR3 sequence: CASSYVSSGVYEQYF. The CDR3 region has the DNA TGTGCCAGCAGTTACGTTTCTAGCGGCGTATACGAGCAGTACTTC.

The chain links TRBV9 to TRBJ2-3; D is perhaps TRBD2 (5 bases). The CDR3 sequence is 15 residues long. Germline-derived CDR1 and CDR2 are SGDLS and YYNGEE. V lost 0 bases and J 0 bases, leaving 8 bases between the germline ends. CDR3 in DNA: TGTGCCAGCAGCGTAGCTAGCCGAAGCACAGATACGCAGTATTTT. It encodes CASSVASRSTDTQYF.

This clone appeared once. The J gene is TRBJ2-7, the V gene TRBV4-3, with TRBD1 identical over 8 bases. The V gene end was trimmed by 4 bases and the J gene end by 1 base; junction bases not matched to a gene: 21. This CDR3 has 20 residues. In germline, CDR1 is LGHNA, CDR2 YSLEER. DNA for the CDR3: TGCGCCAGCAGCCGGACAGCCACAGGGGGTGGCAACCATTATTCCTACGAGCAGTACTTC. Translating gives CASSRTATGGGNHYSYEQYF.

The rearrangement joins TRBV29-1 to TRBJ2-1; D is possibly TRBD2 (6 bases). The CDR3 spans 13 residues. With 3 bases removed from V and 2 bases from J, the gap between germline ends came to 8 bases. Germline CDR1 is SQVTM and CDR2 is ANQGSEA. The CDR3 reads CSVDSGAYNEQFF. CDR3 in DNA: TGCAGCGTTGATAGCGGAGCCTACAATGAGCAGTTCTTC.

The genes are TRBV5-1 and TRBJ2-3, with D possibly being TRBD1 (6 bases). V was trimmed by 0 bases and J by 2 bases, leaving 10 bases between them. This CDR3 region has 15 residues. Germline V CDR1 and CDR2: SGHRS, YFSETQ. CDR3 in DNA: TGCGCCAGCAGCTTGGCGACAGGCTCCACAGATACGCAGTATTTT. Protein product: CASSLATGSTDTQYF.

V gene TRBV7-2 combines with J gene TRBJ2-5; 8 bases map to TRBD2. The V gene's germline CDR1 is SGHTA and CDR2 FQGNSA. V gave up 5 bases and J gave up 1 base; unmatched junction bases: 18. The CDR3 is 19 residues long. The CDR3 spells CASSIRGGPGLGGQETQYF. DNA of the CDR3: TGTGCCAGCAGCATTCGGGGGGGGCCCGGTTTAGGGGGCCAAGAGACCCAGTACTTC.